Below are 18 T cell receptor beta chains sequenced from a single sample in a study of early T cells in non-severe SARS-CoV-2 infection. TCRdb re-derived calls from the 5' RACE reads in MiXCR, one entry per CDR3 protein. The table shows around 28,000 distinct CDR3 sequences, with 5.7% occurring only once. The sequencing sample was made of whole blood. The receptors originated from an adult who was a healthcare worker with PCR-confirmed SARS-CoV-2 infection or an uninfected control (not recorded which).

This clonotype has at least ten counts. The chain joins TRBV3-1 to TRBJ1-1; no definite D call. Trimming shortened V by 1 base and J by 5 bases, and 8 bases separated the two germline ends. Looked up from germline, CDR1 is LGHDT and CDR2 is YNNKEL (reference sequence). The CDR3 sequence is 13 residues long. CDR3 in amino acids: CASSQAWETEAFF. DNA of the CDR3: TGTGCCAGCAGCCAAGCCTGGGAGACTGAAGCTTTCTTT.

This clonotype appeared a few times. The chain carries TRBV4-1 and TRBJ1-5, with D unclear. Trimming shortened V by 0 bases and J by 9 bases, and 15 bases separated the two germline ends. Germline V gene lookup returns CDR1 MGHRA and CDR2 YSYEKL. The CDR3 covers 15 residues. CDR3 residues: CASSQDPSTNRPQHF. CDR3 in DNA: TGCGCCAGCAGCCAAGATCCAAGTACTAACCGGCCCCAGCATTTT.

This clonotype has more than one count but fewer than ten. The chain couples TRBV12-3 or TRBV12-4 to TRBJ1-4; 9 nucleotides match TRBD1. There are 13 residues in the CDR3. J lost 8 bases, V lost 6 bases, and 4 bases had no gene match. The CDR3 region has the DNA TGTGCCAGCAGACAGGGGGCAAGAGAAAAACTGTTTTTT. Its translation: CASRQGAREKLFF.

This clonotype was seen a few times. The CDR3 DNA sequence: TGTGCCAGCAGCCAAGATGGGATGGAGCATCAGCCCCAGCATTTT. It codes for CASSQDGMEHQPQHF. This chain connects TRBV3-1 to TRBJ1-5; D is unresolved. This CDR3 is built from 15 residues. CDR1 and CDR2 (germline): LGHDT, YNNKEL (reference sequence). The V end lost 0 bases, the J end lost 5 bases, and 11 bases lay between the germline ends.

The table lists this clonotype with a few counts. The J gene is TRBJ2-5, the V gene TRBV10-1; D might be TRBD1 (6 bases). The CDR3 spans 14 residues. CDR1 WNHNN and CDR2 SYGVQD come from the germline V gene (reference sequence). The V gene lost 8 bases and the J gene lost 7 bases, with 20 bases spanning the gap. This CDR3 is CASSPHRAEGTQYF. CDR3 in DNA: TGCGCCAGCTCCCCCCACAGGGCCGAGGGGACCCAGTACTTC.

The chain uses TRBV28 and TRBJ2-7; D not resolved. Germline loops: CDR1 MDHEN, CDR2 SYDVKM. V lost 2 bases and J lost 8, with 16 bases in between. The CDR3 length is 14 residues. The CDR3 bases are TGTGCCAGCAGTTTAAAGCCGGTGAATGACAAGCAGTACTTC. It encodes CASSLKPVNDKQYF.

This clonotype came up a few times. V usage is TRBV6-1 and J usage is TRBJ2-1; 12 positions match TRBD2. The CDR3 has 15 amino acids. After removal of 6 bases from V and 9 bases from J, the junction contained 9 bases not matched to a gene. In germline, CDR1 is MNHNS, CDR2 SASEGT. For the CDR3, the DNA is TGTGCCAGCAGAGGACTAGCGGGAACGAGTCTTGAGCAGTTCTTC. Residues: CASRGLAGTSLEQFF.

This clonotype has only a few counts. The gene calls are TRBV4-1 and TRBJ1-4; D is uncertain. CDR1 MGHRA and CDR2 YSYEKL come from the germline V gene. The CDR3 has 15 residues. The V and J ends lost 0 bases and 6 bases respectively, with 11 bases between them. The CDR3 loop reads CASSQEGGPDEKLFF. The CDR3 DNA reads TGCGCCAGCAGCCAAGAAGGAGGACCAGATGAAAAACTGTTTTTT.

This clonotype was observed at least ten times. The chain couples TRBV10-1 to TRBJ2-2; perhaps TRBD2 as D (6 bases). The germline V and J ends were trimmed by 7 bases and 5 bases, with 11 bases remaining between them. This CDR3 contains 13 residues. Germline loops: CDR1 WNHNN, CDR2 SYGVQD (reference sequence). The CDR3 DNA sequence: TGCGCCAGCATGGGGGACTGGACCGGGGAGCTGTTTTTT. Residues: CASMGDWTGELFF.

In its sample, this clonotype was seen many times. This chain links TRBV10-2 with TRBJ2-3; 10 bases are shared with TRBD2. The CDR3 runs 16 residues. Germline CDR1 and CDR2: WSHSY and SAAADI. The V gene end was trimmed by 10 bases and the J gene end by 3 bases; junction bases not matched to a gene: 13. As DNA, the CDR3 is TGCGCCACCGGAAGGGAGCGGGAGGGTCCGACAGATACGCAGTATTTT. It translates to CATGREREGPTDTQYF.

This chain uses TRBV20-1 with TRBJ1-6; no clear D. The CDR3 has 15 residues. Looked up from germline, CDR1 is DFQATT and CDR2 is SNEGSKA (reference sequence). V was cut by 4 bases and J by 6 bases, with 16 bases left in between. The CDR3 coding sequence is TGCAGTGCTAAAGCGGCCACTAACCTTAATTCACCCCTCCACTTT. This sequence encodes CSAKAATNLNSPLHF.

This clonotype was recorded many times. The rearrangement uses TRBV7-2 and TRBJ2-1, with D uncertain. CDR1 is SGHTA, CDR2 FQGNSA, per germline. CDR3 size: 13 residues. V lost 6 bases to trimming and J lost 4 bases, with 10 bases between them. Written as DNA, the CDR3 is TGTGCCAGCAGTGACCCGTTTTACAATGAGCAGTTCTTC. Protein product: CASSDPFYNEQFF.

This clonotype was seen repeatedly, ten times or more. The rearrangement joins TRBV20-1 to TRBJ1-1; maybe TRBD1 (5 bases). CDR1 and CDR2 from the germline V gene are DFQATT and SNEGSKA (reference sequence). The CDR3 spans 15 residues. V was clipped by 5 bases and J by 1 base, with 17 bases between them. DNA of the CDR3: TGCAGTGCTCTAGACCGCGGGACGGGGAACACTGAAGCTTTCTTT. This sequence encodes CSALDRGTGNTEAFF.

This clonotype came up a few times. The chain is built from TRBV7-2 and TRBJ2-7; 8 nucleotides align to TRBD2. In germline, CDR1 is SGHTA, CDR2 FQGNSA. The junction had 11 bases not matched to a gene; V was cut back by 5 bases and J by 5 bases. The CDR3 is 15 residues long. The CDR3 bases are TGTGCCAGCAGCCCGAGGGGGACTAGAAGAGACGAGCAGTACTTC. Amino acid sequence: CASSPRGTRRDEQYF.

This clonotype was counted ten times or more. The chain recombines TRBV12-3 or TRBV12-4 with TRBJ2-7; D unclear. V was shortened by 3 bases and J by 3 bases, with 9 bases between the two germline ends. This CDR3 contains 13 residues. CDR3 DNA sequence: TGTGCCAGCAGTTTCCCGGATTACTACGAGCAGTACTTC. It translates to CASSFPDYYEQYF.

This clonotype has a count of ten or more. The chain is built from TRBV15 and TRBJ2-1; TRBD1 agrees at 9 bases. Trimming cost V 3 bases and J 4 bases; bases outside gene matches: 7. The CDR3 runs 16 residues. CDR1 is LNHNV and CDR2 is YYDKDF in the germline V gene (reference sequence). CDR3 residues: CATSRATGGWYNEQFF. CDR3 DNA: TGTGCCACCAGCAGGGCTACAGGGGGCTGGTACAATGAGCAGTTCTTC. The complete variable domain, with remaining parts taken from reference TRBV15 and TRBJ2-1, reads DAMVIQNPRYQVTQFGKPVTLSCSQTLNHNVMYWYQQKSSQAPKLLFHYYDKDFNNEADTPDNFQSRRPNTSFCFLDIRSPGLGDTAMYLCATSRATGGWYNEQFFGPGTRLTVL.

This clonotype was found many times. The gene calls are TRBV7-9 and TRBJ1-6; tentatively, D is TRBD1 (6 bases). Trimming stripped 1 base from V and 6 bases from J, with 16 bases between. This CDR3 has 17 amino acids. The germline gives CDR1 SEHNR, CDR2 FQNEAQ (reference sequence). The CDR3 DNA follows: TGTGCCAGCAGCTTAGGAGGGGGGACGATGGCTAATTCACCCCTCCACTTT. Amino acids: CASSLGGGTMANSPLHF. Looking up the rest from reference TRBV7-9 and TRBJ1-6 gives the full variable domain: DTGVSQNPRHKITKRGQNVTFRCDPISEHNRLYWYRQTLGQGPEFLTYFQNEAQLEKSRLLSDRFSAERPKGSFSTLEIQRTEQGDSAMYLCASSLGGGTMANSPLHFGNGTRLTVT.

This clonotype was counted a few times. This chain joins TRBV28 and TRBJ2-1, with no clear D. The CDR3 spans 12 residues. Germline V gene data show CDR1 as MDHEN and CDR2 as SYDVKM. V was cut by 5 bases and J by 3 bases, with 5 bases left in between. For the CDR3, the DNA is TGTGCCAGCAGTCCTGACTACAATGAGCAGTTCTTC. It yields the protein CASSPDYNEQFF.